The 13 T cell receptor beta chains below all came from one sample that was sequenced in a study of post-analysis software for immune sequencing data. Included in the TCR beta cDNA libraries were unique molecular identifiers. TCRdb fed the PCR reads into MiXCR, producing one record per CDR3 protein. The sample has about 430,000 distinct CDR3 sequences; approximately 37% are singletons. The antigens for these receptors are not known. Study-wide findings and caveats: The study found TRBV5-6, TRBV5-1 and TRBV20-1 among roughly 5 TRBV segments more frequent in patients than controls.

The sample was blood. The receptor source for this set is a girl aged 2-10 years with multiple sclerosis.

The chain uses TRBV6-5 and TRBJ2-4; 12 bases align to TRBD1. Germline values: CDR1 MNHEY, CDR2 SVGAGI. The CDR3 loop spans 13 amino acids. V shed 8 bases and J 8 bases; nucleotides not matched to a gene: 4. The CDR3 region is CASRGTGGHIQYF. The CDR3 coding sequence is TGTGCCAGCCGCGGGACAGGGGGCCACATTCAGTACTTC.

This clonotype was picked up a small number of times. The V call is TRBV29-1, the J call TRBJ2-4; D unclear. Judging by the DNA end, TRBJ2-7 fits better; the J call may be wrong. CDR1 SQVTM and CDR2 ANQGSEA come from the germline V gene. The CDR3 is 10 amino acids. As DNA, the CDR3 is TGCAGCGTTGATCTCGGCGAGCAGTACTTC. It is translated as CSVDLGEQYF.

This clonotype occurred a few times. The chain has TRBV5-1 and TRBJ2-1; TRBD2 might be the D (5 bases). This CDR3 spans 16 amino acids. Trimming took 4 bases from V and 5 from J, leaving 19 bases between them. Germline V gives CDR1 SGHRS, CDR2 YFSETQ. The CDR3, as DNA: TGCGCCAGCAGCAAAGAGGTGCTAGCCCCCCACAATGAGCAGTTCTTC. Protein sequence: CASSKEVLAPHNEQFF. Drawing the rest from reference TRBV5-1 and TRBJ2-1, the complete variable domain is KAGVTQTPRYLIKTRGQQVTLSCSPISGHRSVSWYQQTPGQGLQFLFEYFSETQRNKGNFPGRFSGRQFSNSRSEMNVSTLELGDSALYLCASSKEVLAPHNEQFFGPGTRLTVL.

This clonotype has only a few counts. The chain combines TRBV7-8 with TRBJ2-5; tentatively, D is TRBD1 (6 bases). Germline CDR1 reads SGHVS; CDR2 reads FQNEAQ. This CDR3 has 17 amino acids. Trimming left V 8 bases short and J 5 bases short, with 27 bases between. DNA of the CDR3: TGTGCCAGCCAGCCGATATGGGGGCCGCAGAAATGGGAGACCCAGTACTTC. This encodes CASQPIWGPQKWETQYF.

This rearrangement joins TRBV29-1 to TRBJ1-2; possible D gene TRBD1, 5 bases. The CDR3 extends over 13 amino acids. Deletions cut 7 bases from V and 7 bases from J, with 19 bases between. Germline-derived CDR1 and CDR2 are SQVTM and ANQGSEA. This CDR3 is CSATRQPTCGYTF. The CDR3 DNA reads TGCAGCGCCACGAGACAGCCTACCTGTGGCTACACCTTC. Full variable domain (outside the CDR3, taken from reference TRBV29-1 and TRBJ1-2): SAVISQKPSRDICQRGTSLTIQCQVDSQVTMMFWYRQQPGQSLTLIATANQGSEATYESGFVIDKFPISRPNLTFSTLTVSNMSPEDSSIYLCSATRQPTCGYTFGSGTRLTVV.

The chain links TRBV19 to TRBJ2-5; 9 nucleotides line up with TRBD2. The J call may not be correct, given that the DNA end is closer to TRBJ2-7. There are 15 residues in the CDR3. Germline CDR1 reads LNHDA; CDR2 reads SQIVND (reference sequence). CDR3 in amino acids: CASSSLGLAINEQYF. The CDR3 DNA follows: TGTGCCAGTAGTTCGTTGGGACTAGCAATCAACGAGCAGTACTTC.

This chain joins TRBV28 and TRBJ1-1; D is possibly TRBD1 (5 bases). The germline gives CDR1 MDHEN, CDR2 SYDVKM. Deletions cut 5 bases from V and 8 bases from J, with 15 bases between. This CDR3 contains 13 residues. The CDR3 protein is CASSLRSGLEAFF. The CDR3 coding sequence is TGTGCCAGCAGTCTCCGTTCAGGGCTAGAAGCTTTCTTT.

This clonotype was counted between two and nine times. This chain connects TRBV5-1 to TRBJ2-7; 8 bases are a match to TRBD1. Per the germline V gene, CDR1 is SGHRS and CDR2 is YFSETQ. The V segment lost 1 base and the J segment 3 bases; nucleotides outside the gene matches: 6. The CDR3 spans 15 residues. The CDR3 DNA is TGCGCCAGCAGCTTGACGCCGACAGGGGTCTACGAGCAGTACTTC. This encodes CASSLTPTGVYEQYF.

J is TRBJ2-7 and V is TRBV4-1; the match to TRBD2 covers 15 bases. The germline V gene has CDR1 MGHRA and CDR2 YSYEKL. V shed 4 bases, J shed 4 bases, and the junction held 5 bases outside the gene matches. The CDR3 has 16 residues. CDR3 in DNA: TGCGCCAGCAGCCCCTCCGGACTAGCGGGAGGGTACGAGCAGTACTTC. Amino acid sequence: CASSPSGLAGGYEQYF.

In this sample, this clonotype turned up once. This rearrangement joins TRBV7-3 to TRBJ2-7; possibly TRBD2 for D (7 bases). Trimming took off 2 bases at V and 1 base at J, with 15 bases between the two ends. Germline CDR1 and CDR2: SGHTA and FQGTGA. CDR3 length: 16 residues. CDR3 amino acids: CASSLAGAPISYEQYF. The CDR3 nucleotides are TGTGCCAGCAGCTTAGCGGGGGCCCCTATATCCTACGAGCAGTACTTC. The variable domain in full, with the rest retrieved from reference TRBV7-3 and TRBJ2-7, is GAGVSQTPSNKVTEKGKYVELRCDPISGHTALYWYRQSLGQGPEFLIYFQGTGAADDSGLPNDRFFAVRPEGSVSTLKIQRTERGDSAVYLCASSLAGAPISYEQYFGPGTRLTVT.

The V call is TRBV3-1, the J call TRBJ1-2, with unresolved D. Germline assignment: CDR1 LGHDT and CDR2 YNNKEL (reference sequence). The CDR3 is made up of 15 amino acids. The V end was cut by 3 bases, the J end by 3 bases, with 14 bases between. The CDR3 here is CASSQNLAGYYGYTF. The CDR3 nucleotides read TGTGCCAGCAGCCAGAACCTGGCGGGGTACTATGGCTACACCTTC.

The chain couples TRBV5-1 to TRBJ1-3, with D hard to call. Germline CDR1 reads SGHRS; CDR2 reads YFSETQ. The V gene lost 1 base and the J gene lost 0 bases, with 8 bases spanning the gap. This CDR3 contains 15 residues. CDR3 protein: CASSLNSFSGNTIYF. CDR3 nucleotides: TGCGCCAGCAGCTTGAACAGCTTCTCTGGAAACACCATATATTTT.

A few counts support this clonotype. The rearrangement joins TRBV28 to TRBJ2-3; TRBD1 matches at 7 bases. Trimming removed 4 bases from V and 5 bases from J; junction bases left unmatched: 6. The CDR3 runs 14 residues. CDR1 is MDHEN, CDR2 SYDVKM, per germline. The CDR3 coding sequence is TGTGCCAGCAGTTCCCGGGACAGCTTAGATACGCAGTATTTT. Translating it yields CASSSRDSLDTQYF.